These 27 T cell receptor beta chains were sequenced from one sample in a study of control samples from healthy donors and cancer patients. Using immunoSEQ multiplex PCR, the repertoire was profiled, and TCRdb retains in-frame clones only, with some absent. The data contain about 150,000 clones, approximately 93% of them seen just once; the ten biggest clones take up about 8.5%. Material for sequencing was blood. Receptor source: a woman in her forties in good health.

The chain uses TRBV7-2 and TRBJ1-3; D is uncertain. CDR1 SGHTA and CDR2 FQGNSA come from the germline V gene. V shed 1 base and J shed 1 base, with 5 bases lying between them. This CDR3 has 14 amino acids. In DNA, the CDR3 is TGTGCCAGCAGCTTAGTGGGGTCTGGAAACACCATATATTTT. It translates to CASSLVGSGNTIYF.

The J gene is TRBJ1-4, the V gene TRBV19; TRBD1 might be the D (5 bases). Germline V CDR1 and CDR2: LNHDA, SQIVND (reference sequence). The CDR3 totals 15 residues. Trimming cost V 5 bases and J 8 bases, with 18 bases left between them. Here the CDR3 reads CASSWEGVPREKLFF. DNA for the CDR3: TGTGCCAGTAGTTGGGAAGGGGTGCCGCGAGAAAAACTGTTTTTT.

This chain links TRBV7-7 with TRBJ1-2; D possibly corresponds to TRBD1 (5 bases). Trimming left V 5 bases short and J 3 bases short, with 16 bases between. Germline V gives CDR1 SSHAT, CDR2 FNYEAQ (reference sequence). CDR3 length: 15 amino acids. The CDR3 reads CASSPLSGLDYGYTF. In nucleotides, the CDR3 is TGTGCCAGCAGCCCCCTCTCGGGGCTGGACTATGGCTACACCTTC.

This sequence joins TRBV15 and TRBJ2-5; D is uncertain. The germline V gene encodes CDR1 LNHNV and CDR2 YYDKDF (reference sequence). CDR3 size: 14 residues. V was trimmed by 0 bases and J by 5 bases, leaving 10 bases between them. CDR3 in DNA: TGTGCCACCAGCAGAGATATAACGGCTGAGACCCAGTACTTC. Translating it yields CATSRDITAETQYF. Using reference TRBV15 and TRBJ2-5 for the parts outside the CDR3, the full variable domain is DAMVIQNPRYQVTQFGKPVTLSCSQTLNHNVMYWYQQKSSQAPKLLFHYYDKDFNNEADTPDNFQSRRPNTSFCFLDIRSPGLGDTAMYLCATSRDITAETQYFGPGTRLLVL.

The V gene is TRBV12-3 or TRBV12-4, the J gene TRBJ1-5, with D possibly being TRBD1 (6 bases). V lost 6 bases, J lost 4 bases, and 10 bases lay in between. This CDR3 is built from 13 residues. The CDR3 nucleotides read TGTGCCAGCAGCCTGACAGGAAATCAGCCCCAGCATTTT. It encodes CASSLTGNQPQHF.

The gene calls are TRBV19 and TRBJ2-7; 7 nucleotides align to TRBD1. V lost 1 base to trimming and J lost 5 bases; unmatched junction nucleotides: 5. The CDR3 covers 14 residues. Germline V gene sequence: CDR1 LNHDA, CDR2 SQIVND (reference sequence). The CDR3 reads CASSIVGQGDEQYF. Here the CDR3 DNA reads TGTGCCAGTAGTATAGTCGGGCAGGGGGACGAGCAGTACTTC.

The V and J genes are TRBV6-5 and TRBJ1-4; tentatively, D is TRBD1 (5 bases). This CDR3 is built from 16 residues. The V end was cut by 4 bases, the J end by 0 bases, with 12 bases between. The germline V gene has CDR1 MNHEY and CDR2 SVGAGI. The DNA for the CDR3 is TGTGCCAGCAGTTTGGAGGGGTCTGCAACTAATGAAAAACTGTTTTTT. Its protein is CASSLEGSATNEKLFF.

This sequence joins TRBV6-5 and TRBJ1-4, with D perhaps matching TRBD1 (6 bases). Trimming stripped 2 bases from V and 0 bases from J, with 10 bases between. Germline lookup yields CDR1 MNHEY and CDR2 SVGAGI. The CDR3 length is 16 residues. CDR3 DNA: TGTGCCAGCAGTTACCGCGCAGGGGCAACTAATGAAAAACTGTTTTTT. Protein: CASSYRAGATNEKLFF.

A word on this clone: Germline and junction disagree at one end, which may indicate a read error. The CDR3, as DNA: TGTGCTAGCAGCTTAACCATGGGGGGGAGGCGCGCCTACAATGAGCAGTTCTTC. Translating gives CASSLTMGGRRAYNEQFF. The chain employs TRBV7-7 and TRBJ2-1; TRBD2 agrees at 7 bases. Germline V gene data show CDR1 as SSHAT and CDR2 as FNYEAQ (reference sequence). CDR3 length: 18 residues.

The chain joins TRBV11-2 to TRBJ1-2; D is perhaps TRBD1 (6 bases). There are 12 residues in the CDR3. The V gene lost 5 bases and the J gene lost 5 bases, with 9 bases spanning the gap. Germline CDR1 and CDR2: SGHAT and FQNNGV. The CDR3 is CASSQGRYGYTF. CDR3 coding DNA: TGTGCCAGCAGCCAGGGGAGGTATGGCTACACCTTC. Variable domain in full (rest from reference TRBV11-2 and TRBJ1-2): EAGVAQSPRYKIIEKRQSVAFWCNPISGHATLYWYQQILGQGPKLLIQFQNNGVVDDSQLPKDRFSAERLKGVDSTLKIQPAKLEDSAVYLCASSQGRYGYTFGSGTRLTVV.

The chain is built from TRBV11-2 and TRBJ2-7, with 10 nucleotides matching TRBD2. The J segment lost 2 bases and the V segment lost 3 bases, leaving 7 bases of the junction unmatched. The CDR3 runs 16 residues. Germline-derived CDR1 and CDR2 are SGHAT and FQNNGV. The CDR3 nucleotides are TGTGCCAGCAGCTTTGACTCCGGGACTAGCGCCTACGAGCAGTACTTC. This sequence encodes CASSFDSGTSAYEQYF.

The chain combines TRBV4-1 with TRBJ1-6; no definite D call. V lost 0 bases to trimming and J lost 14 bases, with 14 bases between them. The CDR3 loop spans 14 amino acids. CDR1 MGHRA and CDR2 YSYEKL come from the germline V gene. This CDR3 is CASSQDPGRFTLHF. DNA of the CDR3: TGCGCCAGCAGCCAAGATCCGGGAAGATTCACCCTCCACTTT.

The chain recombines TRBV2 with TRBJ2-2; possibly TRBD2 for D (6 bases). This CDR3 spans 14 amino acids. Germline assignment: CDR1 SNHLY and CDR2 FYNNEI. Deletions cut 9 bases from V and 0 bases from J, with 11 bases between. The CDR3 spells CARGGLSNTGELFF. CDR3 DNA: TGTGCCAGGGGTGGACTATCGAACACCGGGGAGCTGTTTTTT.

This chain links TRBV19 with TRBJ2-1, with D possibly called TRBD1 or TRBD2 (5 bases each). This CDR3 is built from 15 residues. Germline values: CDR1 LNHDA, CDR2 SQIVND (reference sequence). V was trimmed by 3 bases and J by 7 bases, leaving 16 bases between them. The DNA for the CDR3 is TGTGCCAGTAGTATTCAACACCTCGAGGGGAATGAGCAGTTCTTC. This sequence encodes CASSIQHLEGNEQFF.

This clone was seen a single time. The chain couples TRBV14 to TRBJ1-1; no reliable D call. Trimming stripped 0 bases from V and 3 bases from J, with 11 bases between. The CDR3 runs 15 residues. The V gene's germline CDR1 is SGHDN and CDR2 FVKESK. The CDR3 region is CASSQDSYRHTEAFF. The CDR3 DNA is TGTGCCAGCAGCCAAGATAGTTACAGACACACTGAAGCTTTCTTT.

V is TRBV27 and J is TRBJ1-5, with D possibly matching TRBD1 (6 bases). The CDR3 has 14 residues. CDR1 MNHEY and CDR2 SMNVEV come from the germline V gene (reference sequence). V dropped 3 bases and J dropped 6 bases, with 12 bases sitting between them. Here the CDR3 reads CASSFAGGVQPQHF. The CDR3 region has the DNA TGTGCCAGCAGTTTCGCCGGGGGCGTTCAGCCCCAGCATTTT.

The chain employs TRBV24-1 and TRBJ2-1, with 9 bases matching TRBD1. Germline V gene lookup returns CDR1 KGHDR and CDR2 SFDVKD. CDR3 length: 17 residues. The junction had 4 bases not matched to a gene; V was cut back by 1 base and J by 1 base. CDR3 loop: CATSDFRGTGSYNEQFF. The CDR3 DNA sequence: TGTGCCACCAGTGATTTCCGCGGGACAGGGTCCTACAATGAGCAGTTCTTC.

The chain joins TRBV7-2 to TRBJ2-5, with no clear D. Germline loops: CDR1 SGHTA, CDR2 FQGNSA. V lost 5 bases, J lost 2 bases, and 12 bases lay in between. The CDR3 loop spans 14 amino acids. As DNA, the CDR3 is TGTGCCAGCAGCCTACAGAGAACTCAAGAGACCCAGTACTTC. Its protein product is CASSLQRTQETQYF.

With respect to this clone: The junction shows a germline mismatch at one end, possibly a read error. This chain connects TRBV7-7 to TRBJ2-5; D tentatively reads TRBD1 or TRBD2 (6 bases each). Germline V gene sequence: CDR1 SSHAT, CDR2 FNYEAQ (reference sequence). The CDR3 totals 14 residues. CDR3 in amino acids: CASSLVGGEETQYF. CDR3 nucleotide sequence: TGTGCTAGCAGCTTAGTCGGGGGCGAAGAGACCCAGTACTTC.

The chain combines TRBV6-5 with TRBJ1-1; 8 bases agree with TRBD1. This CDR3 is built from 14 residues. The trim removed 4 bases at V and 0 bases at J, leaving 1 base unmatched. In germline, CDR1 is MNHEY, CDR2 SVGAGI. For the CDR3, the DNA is TGTGCCAGCAGTTGGACAGGGATGAACACTGAAGCTTTCTTT. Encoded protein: CASSWTGMNTEAFF.

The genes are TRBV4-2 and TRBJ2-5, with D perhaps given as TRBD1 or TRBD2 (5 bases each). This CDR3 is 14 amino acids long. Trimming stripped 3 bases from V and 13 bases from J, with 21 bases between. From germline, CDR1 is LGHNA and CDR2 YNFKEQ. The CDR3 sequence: CASSHGPDGRGRYF. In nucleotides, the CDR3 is TGTGCCAGCAGCCATGGTCCTGATGGTCGGGGCCGGTACTTC.

The CDR3 bases are TGTGCCAGCAGTCACCTTATGAACACTGAAGCTTTCTTT. As protein: CASSHLMNTEAFF. This chain joins TRBV11-3 and TRBJ1-1, with D hard to call. The germline CDR1 and CDR2 sequences are SGHNT and YENEEA. This CDR3 is built from 13 residues. V shed 6 bases and J shed 0 bases, with 8 bases lying between them. Looking up the rest from reference TRBV11-3 and TRBJ1-1 gives the full variable domain: EAGVVQSPRYKIIEKKQPVAFWCNPISGHNTLYWYLQNLGQGPELLIRYENEEAVDDSQLPKDRFSAERLKGVDSTLKIQPAELGDSAVYLCASSHLMNTEAFFGQGTRLTVV.

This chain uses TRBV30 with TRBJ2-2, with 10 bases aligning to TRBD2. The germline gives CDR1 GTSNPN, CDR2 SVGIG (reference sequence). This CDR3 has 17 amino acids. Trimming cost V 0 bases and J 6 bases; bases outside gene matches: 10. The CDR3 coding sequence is TGTGCCTGGAGTGTACTTAGGACTAGCGGAGTGTCCGGGGAGCTGTTTTTT. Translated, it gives CAWSVLRTSGVSGELFF.

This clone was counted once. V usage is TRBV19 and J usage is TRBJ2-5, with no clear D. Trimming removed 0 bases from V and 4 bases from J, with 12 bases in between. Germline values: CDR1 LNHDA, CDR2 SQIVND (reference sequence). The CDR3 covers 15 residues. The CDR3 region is CASSIDLLLIETQYF. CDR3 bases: TGTGCCAGTAGTATAGATCTGCTTCTCATAGAGACCCAGTACTTC.

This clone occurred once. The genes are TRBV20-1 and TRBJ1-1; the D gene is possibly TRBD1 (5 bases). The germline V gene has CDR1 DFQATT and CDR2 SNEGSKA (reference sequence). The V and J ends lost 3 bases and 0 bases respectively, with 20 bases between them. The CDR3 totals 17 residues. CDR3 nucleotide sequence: TGCAGTGCTAGTGGTTTACTCGGGGGGGGAATGAACACTGAAGCTTTCTTT. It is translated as CSASGLLGGGMNTEAFF.

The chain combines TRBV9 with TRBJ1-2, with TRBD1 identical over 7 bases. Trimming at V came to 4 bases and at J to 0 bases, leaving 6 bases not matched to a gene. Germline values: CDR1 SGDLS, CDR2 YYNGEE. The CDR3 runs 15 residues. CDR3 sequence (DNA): TGTGCCAGCAGCCCTAGACAGGGTTCTAACTATGGCTACACCTTC. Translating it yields CASSPRQGSNYGYTF.

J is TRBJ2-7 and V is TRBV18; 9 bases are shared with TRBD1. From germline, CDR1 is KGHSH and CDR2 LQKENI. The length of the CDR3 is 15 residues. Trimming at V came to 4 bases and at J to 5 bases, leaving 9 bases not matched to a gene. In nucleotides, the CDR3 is TGTGCCAGCTCACTACCGGGACAGGGCGTCGACGAGCAGTACTTC. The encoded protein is CASSLPGQGVDEQYF.